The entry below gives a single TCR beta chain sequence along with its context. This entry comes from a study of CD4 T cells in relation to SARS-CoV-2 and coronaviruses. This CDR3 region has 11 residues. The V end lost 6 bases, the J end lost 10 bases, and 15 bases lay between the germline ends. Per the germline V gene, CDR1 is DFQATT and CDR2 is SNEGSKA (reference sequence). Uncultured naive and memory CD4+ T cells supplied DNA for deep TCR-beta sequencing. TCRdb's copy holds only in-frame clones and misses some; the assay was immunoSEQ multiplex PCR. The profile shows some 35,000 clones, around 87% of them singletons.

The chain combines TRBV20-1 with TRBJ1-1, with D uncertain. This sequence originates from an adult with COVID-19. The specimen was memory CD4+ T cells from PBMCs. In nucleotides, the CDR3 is TGCAGTGCCCGGACGGACTGGGTAGCTTTCTTT. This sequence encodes CSARTDWVAFF.